This is a list of T cell receptor beta chains from one sample in a study of T cells in Graves' hyperthyroidism and ophthalmopathy. TCRdb reprocessed the multiplex PCR reads with MiXCR, giving one entry per CDR3 protein. The repertoire holds a few hundred thousand distinct CDR3 sequences, roughly 19% seen once, with roughly 40% in the top ten. Sequencing input: blood. The receptors here all came from a man between 45 and 60 years old with Graves' ophthalmopathy. Both conserved end residues are part of each CDR3. The D gene is left open where the match is weak. Clone size is given for some rows only: seen once, a few or many times, or a class if the clone is expanded.

16	few	TRBV24-1	TRBJ2-3	-	CATSDPTKTWRDTQYF	TGTGCCACCAGTGATCCAACCAAAACTTGGAGGGATACGCAGTATTTT
14	-	TRBV28	TRBJ2-2	TRBD1	CASGLRQGTGELFF	TGTGCCAGCGGGCTCAGACAGGGGACCGGGGAGCTGTTTTTT
15	few	TRBV20-1	TRBJ2-5	-	CSARDMTGGWETQYF	TGCAGTGCTAGAGATATGACCGGGGGCTGGGAGACCCAGTACTTC
14	-	TRBV6-1	TRBJ1-5	TRBD1	CATVVGQGNQPQHF	TGTGCCACCGTCGTCGGACAGGGGAATCAGCCCCAGCATTTT
15	-	TRBV28	TRBJ2-3	-	CASSSRGVSTDTQYF	TGTGCCAGCAGTTCCCGCGGGGTAAGCACAGATACGCAGTATTTT
16	many	TRBV28	TRBJ2-5	TRBD2	CASSLSTAGFGETQYF	TGTGCCAGCAGTTTATCTACAGCGGGATTCGGGGAGACCCAGTACTTC
16	-	TRBV7-9	TRBJ2-1	-	CASSPELRVSYNEQFF	TGTGCCAGCAGCCCGGAACTCAGGGTGTCCTACAATGAGCAGTTCTTC
13	many	TRBV18	TRBJ1-1	TRBD1	CASSPGTGGEAFF	TGTGCCAGCTCACCGGGGACAGGGGGAGAAGCTTTCTTT
14	-	TRBV27	TRBJ1-5	TRBD1	CAGEGRRGPSLGHF	TGTGCCGGCGAAGGCCGTAGGGGGCCGTCCTTGGGGCATTTT
14	-	TRBV28	TRBJ2-7	-	CASSLRDGIYEQYF	TGTGCCAGCAGTCTCAGGGACGGGATCTACGAGCAGTACTTC
17	-	TRBV6-6	TRBJ2-4	-	CASSYRAGALAKNIQYF	TGTGCCAGCAGTTACCGGGCCGGGGCATTGGCCAAAAACATTCAGTACTTC
14	many	TRBV12-3/TRBV12-4	TRBJ1-5	-	CASSLSGGNQPQHF	TGTGCCAGCAGCCTCTCAGGGGGCAATCAGCCCCAGCATTTT